A selection of T cell receptor beta chains follows, all from one sample in a study of T cells in localized non-small cell lung cancer. TCRdb keeps only in-frame clones here, not all; method: immunoSEQ multiplex PCR. The table includes about 43,000 clones, 90% to 95% detected once. The sequencing used PBMCs, collected before any cancer treatment. The receptors shown here come from a woman between 35 and 75 years old with stage II lung adenocarcinoma. Each CDR3 is given with its conserved first and last residue.

TRBJ2-5,TRBV7-6,CASSSPEGQETQYF
TRBJ2-3,TRBV5-4,CASSPAGGGTDTQYF
TRBJ1-1,TRBV2,CASSGNHMNTEAFF
TRBJ2-6,TRBV6-6,CASSYVGVSGANVLTF
TRBJ2-2,TRBV6-4,CASSVLAGVNTGELFF
TRBJ2-1,TRBV5-5,CASSQSGSAYNEQFF
TRBJ1-1,TRBV18,CASSPPNRGRGEAFF
TRBJ2-7,TRBV6-5,CASSYGAGWDDEQYF
TRBJ1-1,TRBV28,CASSFAPSGAFF
TRBJ2-7,TRBV4-1,CASSQDPRQLSYEQYF
TRBJ2-3,TRBV10-1,CASSDVGGRFTDTQYF
TRBJ1-1,TRBV7-2,CASSLSGSYTEAFF
TRBJ2-7,TRBV11-3,CASSLGVSSHEQYF
TRBJ1-3,TRBV7-9,CASSLTGAYLLGGNTIYF
TRBJ1-2,TRBV7-8,CASSLGLPGGERGGYTF
TRBJ2-5,TRBV28,CASSPESQETQYF
TRBJ1-5,TRBV19,CASSIGRNQPQHF
TRBJ2-2,TRBV6-5,CASRARGAGTGELFF
TRBJ2-7,TRBV27,CASSSRRPYEQYF
TRBJ2-3,TRBV7-8,CASSLLLSQEDTQYF
TRBJ1-5,TRBV7-2,CASSSLGGNQPQHF
TRBJ2-1,TRBV5-1,CASRGGNEQFF
TRBJ1-1,TRBV18,CASSPVRGRPTEAFF
TRBJ2-3,TRBV2,CASKMEAGDTDTQYF
TRBJ1-2,TRBV7-2,CASSLTHSGPYGYTF
TRBJ2-2,TRBV5-8,CASSLERGETGELFF
TRBJ2-3,TRBV27,CASSFGRQGVGTDTQYF
TRBJ2-2,TRBV9,CASSGGLAGIGELFF
TRBJ1-2,TRBV6-5,CASTTDRGDGYTF
TRBJ2-7,TRBV29-1,CSVEGQGPYEQYF
TRBJ1-4,TRBV5-5,CASSGSGAHNEKLFF
TRBJ2-3,TRBV19,CASSAPGQGADTQYF
TRBJ1-1,TRBV19,CASSIGWGTEAFF
TRBJ1-1,TRBV19,CASSTTGRTEAFF
TRBJ2-7,TRBV28,CASSPDRDGPYEQYF
TRBJ1-2,TRBV6-5,CASSYSSTTGYYGYTF
TRBJ2-3,TRBV5-1,CASSLRLAGSTDTQYF
TRBJ1-1,TRBV9,CASSALTGGTEAFF
TRBJ1-1,TRBV4-2,CASSLLQGLNTEAFF
TRBJ1-3,TRBV5-8,CASSARQGRATGNTIYF
TRBJ2-6,TRBV19,CASSGTAGSGANVLTF
TRBJ1-4,TRBV7-2,CASSLGPAEEKLFF
TRBJ2-2,TRBV6-5,CGSRTNTGELFF
TRBJ1-4,TRBV5-1,CASSFLDRTEKLFF
TRBJ2-7,TRBV5-1,CASSHQLAPYEQYF
TRBJ1-1,TRBV27,CASSPKGTEAFF
TRBJ2-3,TRBV7-7,CASSPSLSTDTQYF
TRBJ2-7,TRBV28,CASSSDRTSGTYEQYF
TRBJ2-1,TRBV7-8,CAWGDRGGPTYNEQFF
TRBJ1-2,TRBV14,CASSQDGIYYGYTF
TRBJ2-1,TRBV5-1,CASSLRRTSGHYEQFF
TRBJ1-1,TRBV5-6,CASSETKNTEAFF
TRBJ1-2,TRBV4-2,CASSQGLRGYTF
TRBJ1-2,TRBV28,CASSRDRERYTF
TRBJ1-6,TRBV18,CASSQDSMNSPLHF
TRBJ1-1,TRBV19,CASSSAGTGNTEAFF
TRBJ1-1,TRBV6-5,CASSYAPRLNTEAFF
TRBJ1-1,TRBV28,CASSFWAGGTEAFF